Listed below are T cell receptor beta chains from one sample, sequenced in a study of blood T cells in healthy people across ages. TCRdb redid the calling of the 5' RACE reads with MiXCR, one entry per CDR3 protein. The top ten hold 15% to 20% of the sample, which has 850,000 to 1,300,000 distinct CDR3 sequences, around 43% seen once. Material: blood. These receptors were taken from a woman aged 55 to 70 in good health. The CDR3 runs from the conserved cysteine through the conserved F or W. The order of the fields is D gene, V gene, J gene, clone size, CDR3 DNA, CDR3 protein. A D gene is named only where the DNA matches it firmly. Only some rows state a clone size, as once, few, many or a class for expanded clones.

TRBD1	TRBV5-1	TRBJ2-7	.	TGCGCCAGCAGCCGGGGACAGGGCATTTTTGACGAGCAGTACTTC	CASSRGQGIFDEQYF
TRBD1	TRBV6-5	TRBJ1-5	.	TGTGCCAGCAGTGAGGGGGCGTTTCAGCCCCAGCATTTT	CASSEGAFQPQHF
TRBD1	TRBV4-1	TRBJ2-7	.	TGCGCCAGCAGCCAACAGGACAGGGAAAGATACGAGCAGTACTTC	CASSQQDRERYEQYF
.	TRBV3-1	TRBJ1-1	.	TGTGCCAGCAGGCCCCTTGTAGGGATGGAAAACACTGAAGCTTTCTTT	CASRPLVGMENTEAFF
.	TRBV20-1	TRBJ2-3	.	TGCAGTGCCTCGGGGTTTGGCCCTAGCACAGATACGCAGTATTTT	CSASGFGPSTDTQYF
TRBD1	TRBV6-6	TRBJ2-7	.	TGTGCCAGCAACGCAGGGGGCGTGTACGAGCAGTACTTC	CASNAGGVYEQYF
.	TRBV6-1	TRBJ2-3	few	TGTGCCAGCAGGCCCCGAGAGGGGAGATTGGTGGCAGATACGCAGTATTTT	CASRPREGRLVADTQYF
.	TRBV29-1	TRBJ2-5	many	TGCAGCGTTTGGACAGAGACCCAGTACTTC	CSVWTETQYF
TRBD1	TRBV29-1	TRBJ2-3	few	TGCAGCCCCAGGGTCAGGGGGCGGCCAGATACGCAGTATTTT	CSPRVRGRPDTQYF
.	TRBV20-1	TRBJ2-1	.	TGCAGTGCTACTCGTGAGACCCAGTTCTTC	CSATRETQFF
TRBD2	TRBV20-1	TRBJ2-7	few	TGCAGTGCTCGAGTCGTCCTAGCGGGAGTCCCCTTGGGATACGAGCAGTACTTC	CSARVVLAGVPLGYEQYF
.	TRBV10-2	TRBJ2-5	many	TGCGCCAGCAGTGGTCAACAGGGACCCCAAGAGACCCAGTACTTC	CASSGQQGPQETQYF
TRBD1	TRBV20-1	TRBJ2-3	few	TGCAGTGCTAGAGATCTAAAGACAGGGCCAACAGATACGCAGTATTTT	CSARDLKTGPTDTQYF
TRBD2	TRBV20-1	TRBJ2-7	few	TGCAGTGGATCTAGCGGGATGAGTGGCGAGCAGTACTTC	CSGSSGMSGEQYF
.	TRBV29-1	TRBJ1-1	few	TGCAGCGTTGAGGCAGGGTATGGCACTGAAGCTTTCTTT	CSVEAGYGTEAFF
TRBD2	TRBV10-3	TRBJ2-5	.	TGTGCCACCGGACTAGCGGAAGAGACCCAGTACTTC	CATGLAEETQYF
TRBD1	TRBV28	TRBJ2-6	.	TGTGCCAGCAGTGCCCGACAGGGCCGCTCTGGGGCCAACGTCCTGACTTTC	CASSARQGRSGANVLTF
TRBD2	TRBV20-1	TRBJ2-5	.	TGCAGTGCACCTTCGCGGACTAGCAGCCTAGAGACCCAGTACTTC	CSAPSRTSSLETQYF
TRBD2	TRBV7-9	TRBJ2-5	few	TGTGCCAGCAGCTTACTAGCGGTGGCCCAAGAGACCCAGTACTTC	CASSLLAVAQETQYF
.	TRBV28	TRBJ2-5	.	TGTGCCAGCAGTTACCTCCTCGCGGGAGAGACCCAGTACTTC	CASSYLLAGETQYF
TRBD1	TRBV29-1	TRBJ2-1	few	TGCAGCGTTGATCCCGGGACAGGGTCGCTCACGGGATCGCCGGTTGAGCAGTTCTTC	CSVDPGTGSLTGSPVEQFF
.	TRBV19	TRBJ2-2	.	TGTGCCAGTAGTATGACCGGCCCGAACACCGGGGAGCTGTTTTTT	CASSMTGPNTGELFF
TRBD2	TRBV5-4	TRBJ2-2	.	TGTGCCAGCAGCCGGGGGGGTACTCGGTCCGTGAACACCGGGGAGCTGTTTTTT	CASSRGGTRSVNTGELFF